This T cell receptor (beta chain) came from a study of T-cell reconstitution after alpha-beta-depleted transplantation in children. TCRbeta library construction was performed incorporating unique molecular identifiers. TCRdb re-called the PCR reads through MiXCR, storing one row per CDR3 protein. The table includes about 980,000 distinct CDR3 sequences, 25% to 35% detected once. Points on this clonotype: Its antigen is not identified.

The CDR3 sequence is 16 residues long. V lost 3 bases and J lost 5, with 16 bases in between. General study points: Newly generated T cells supplied most T-cell counts and diversity one year post-transplant. Approximately two months post-transplant, alpha-beta T cells reportedly originated from several hundred expanded graft clones. Recipient T cells and thymic progenitors that survived were the source of the high TCRbeta diversity seen at day 60 in some patients.

Source: PBMCs, mostly from graft donor cells, taken 360 days after TCRalphabeta/CD19-depleted stem cell transplant. This TCR came from a boy under two years old who had a stem cell transplant for SCID, so the T cells may come from the graft donor. The chain has TRBV12-3 or TRBV12-4 and TRBJ1-4; D gene ambiguous. The CDR3 protein is CASSFLTGSPNEKLFF. Here the CDR3 DNA reads TGTGCCAGCAGTTTCTTAACCGGCAGTCCCAATGAAAAACTGTTTTTT.